The T cell receptor beta chain under discussion was sequenced for a study of post-analysis software for immune sequencing data. Overall study: Both relapsing-remitting and secondary progressive multiple sclerosis featured among the disease courses, as did progressive-relapsing multiple sclerosis.

Prepared libraries of TCR beta cDNA carried unique molecular identifiers. There were roughly 0.9 to 10 million T cells, and 400,000 to 650,000 cDNA molecules came from them. TCRdb used MiXCR to reprocess the PCR reads, holding one entry per CDR3 protein. The sample holds around 250,000 distinct CDR3 sequences, 30% to 45% seen once. General study points: Batch-mates among the samples co-clustered strongly by F measure. When compared against controls, multiple sclerosis patients showed significantly lower normalized Chao1 diversity. Relative to controls, patients had about 5 TRBV segments at higher frequency, with TRBV5-6, TRBV5-1 and TRBV20-1 among these.

The CDR3 length is 18 residues. Germline V CDR1 and CDR2: MGHRA, YSYEKL. V was shortened by 1 base and J by 0 bases, with 16 bases between the two germline ends. Remarks on this clonotype: Antigen unknown.

Sequencing used blood. The TCR was taken from a girl aged 10-17 years with multiple sclerosis. The gene calls are TRBV4-1 and TRBJ2-4, with D possibly matching TRBD2 (6 bases). CDR3 protein: CASSQAPMAGLAKNIQYF. DNA for the CDR3: TGCGCCAGCAGCCAAGCACCAATGGCGGGACTAGCCAAAAACATTCAGTACTTC.